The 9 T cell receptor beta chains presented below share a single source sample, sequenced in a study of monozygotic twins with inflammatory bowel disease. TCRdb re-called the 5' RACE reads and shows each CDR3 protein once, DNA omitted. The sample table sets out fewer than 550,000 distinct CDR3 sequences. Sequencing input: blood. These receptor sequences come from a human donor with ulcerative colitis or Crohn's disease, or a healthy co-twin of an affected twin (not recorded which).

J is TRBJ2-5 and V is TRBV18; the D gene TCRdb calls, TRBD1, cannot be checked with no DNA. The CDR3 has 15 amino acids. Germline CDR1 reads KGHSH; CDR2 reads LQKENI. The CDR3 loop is CASSPPSDRGETQYF.

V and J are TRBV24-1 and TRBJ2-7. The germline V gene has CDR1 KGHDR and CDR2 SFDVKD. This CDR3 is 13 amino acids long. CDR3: CATSKDRTYEQYF.

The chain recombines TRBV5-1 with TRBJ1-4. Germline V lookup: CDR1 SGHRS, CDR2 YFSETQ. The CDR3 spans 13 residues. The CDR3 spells CASSGETNEKLFF.

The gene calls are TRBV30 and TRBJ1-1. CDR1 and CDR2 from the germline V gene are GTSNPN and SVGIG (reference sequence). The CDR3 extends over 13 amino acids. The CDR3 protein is CAWSDLRDTEAFF.

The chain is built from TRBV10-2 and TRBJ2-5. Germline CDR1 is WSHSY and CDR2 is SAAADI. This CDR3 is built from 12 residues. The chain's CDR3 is CASSEAEETQYF.

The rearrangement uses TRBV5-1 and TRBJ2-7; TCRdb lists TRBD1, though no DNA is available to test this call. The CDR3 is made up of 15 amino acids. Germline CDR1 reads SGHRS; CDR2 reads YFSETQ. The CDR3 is CASSLMGGSAYEQYF.

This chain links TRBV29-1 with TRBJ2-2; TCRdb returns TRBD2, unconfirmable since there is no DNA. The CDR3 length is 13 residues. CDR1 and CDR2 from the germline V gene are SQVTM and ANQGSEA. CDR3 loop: CSVGLAGTGELFF.

The CDR3 sequence: CATSRAGTLDDSPLHF. The chain uses TRBV15 and TRBJ1-6; TCRdb designates TRBD1, a call that cannot be tested without DNA. The CDR3 consists of 16 residues. Germline CDR1 LNHNV, CDR2 YYDKDF (reference sequence).

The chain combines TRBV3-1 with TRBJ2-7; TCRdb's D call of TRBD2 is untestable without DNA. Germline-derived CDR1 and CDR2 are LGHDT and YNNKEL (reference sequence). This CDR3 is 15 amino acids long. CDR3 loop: CASSQGSNSLYEQYF.